Below are 10 T cell receptor beta chains sequenced from a single sample in a study of immune evolution from preneoplasia to lung adenocarcinoma. TCRdb's table, derived via immunoSEQ multiplex PCR, lists solely in-frame clones and lacks some. The profile covers roughly 38,000 clones, with 65% to 75% appearing a single time and under 7.5% taken by the ten largest. Sequencing was performed on FFPE invasive lung adenocarcinoma tissue. The receptor source for this set is a person in their sixties or seventies with lung adenocarcinoma.

In this sample, this clone turned up a few times. The gene calls are TRBV2 and TRBJ1-2, with a weak D call TRBD1 (5 bases). Trimming shortened V by 9 bases and J by 8 bases, and 19 bases separated the two germline ends. Germline lookup yields CDR1 SNHLY and CDR2 FYNNEI. The CDR3 extends over 13 amino acids. The CDR3 spells CARGERALGGYTF. The CDR3 bases are TGTGCCAGAGGGGAGCGGGCTCTTGGGGGCTACACCTTC.

The V gene is TRBV11-2, the J gene TRBJ2-7; D not certain. V was clipped by 8 bases and J by 0 bases, with 14 bases between them. From germline, CDR1 is SGHAT and CDR2 FQNNGV. This CDR3 is 14 amino acids long. CDR3 DNA sequence: TGTGCCAGCGGGTCAGACTGGAGCTCCTACGAGCAGTACTTC. This encodes CASGSDWSSYEQYF.

In its sample, this clone ranks as medium-sized. The rearrangement joins TRBV29-1 to TRBJ2-2; possibly TRBD1 for D (6 bases). Germline V gene data show CDR1 as SQVTM and CDR2 as ANQGSEA. The CDR3 is made up of 13 amino acids. V lost 6 bases and J lost 1, with 9 bases in between. The CDR3 bases are TGCAGCGTAGGACAGCTGAACACCGGGGAGCTGTTTTTT. Translation gives CSVGQLNTGELFF.

The chain uses TRBV30 and TRBJ2-4; 11 nucleotides align to TRBD2. The CDR3 is 13 amino acids. CDR1 and CDR2 from the germline V gene are GTSNPN and SVGIG (reference sequence). The CDR3 here is CASAIAGGNIQYF. The CDR3, as DNA: TGTGCTTCGGCCATAGCGGGAGGGAACATTCAGTACTTC.

The J gene is TRBJ2-1, the V gene TRBV9; D remains ambiguous. The germline V gene encodes CDR1 SGDLS and CDR2 YYNGEE. This CDR3 is 13 amino acids long. With 4 bases removed from V and 8 bases from J, the gap between germline ends came to 13 bases. Written as DNA, the CDR3 is TGTGCCAGCAGCATGCCACCCGGGTATGAGCAGTTCTTC. Translating gives CASSMPPGYEQFF.

The chain employs TRBV19 and TRBJ1-2; D ambiguous. The V end was cut by 10 bases, the J end by 8 bases, with 23 bases between. CDR3 length: 14 amino acids. CDR1 and CDR2 from the germline V gene are LNHDA and SQIVND (reference sequence). Here the CDR3 reads CATYSRAGSGGYTF. The CDR3 DNA reads TGTGCCACCTATTCTCGGGCGGGGTCGGGAGGCTACACCTTC.

The rearrangement links TRBV30 to TRBJ2-2; TRBD1 matches at 9 bases. The J segment lost 5 bases and the V segment lost 3 bases, leaving 1 base of the junction unmatched. Germline V gene data show CDR1 as GTSNPN and CDR2 as SVGIG (reference sequence). The CDR3 is 13 amino acids. The CDR3 nucleotides are TGTGCCTGGAGCGGACAGGGGACCGGGGAGCTGTTTTTT. It translates to CAWSGQGTGELFF.

This clone is a singleton in its sample. The V and J genes are TRBV7-2 and TRBJ2-5; D is possibly TRBD2 (6 bases). Germline loops: CDR1 SGHTA, CDR2 FQGNSA. Between the trimmed V and J ends, which lost 7 bases and 0 bases, there was a span of 15 bases. This CDR3 has 15 amino acids. This chain's CDR3 is CASTPWAGNQETQYF. The CDR3 DNA reads TGTGCCAGCACCCCCTGGGCGGGAAACCAAGAGACCCAGTACTTC.

This chain joins TRBV6-1 and TRBJ1-3; D is uncertain. The ends were cut back, 2 bases at V and 2 bases at J, with 10 bases in the middle. Germline V lookup: CDR1 MNHNS, CDR2 SASEGT. This CDR3 is built from 15 residues. CDR3 protein: CASSEQYGAGNTIYF. CDR3 nucleotides: TGTGCCAGCAGTGAACAATACGGAGCTGGAAACACCATATATTTT.

This clone has more than one count but fewer than ten. V usage is TRBV27 and J usage is TRBJ2-1; a possible D gene is TRBD1 (5 bases). The CDR3 sequence is 14 residues long. From germline, CDR1 is MNHEY and CDR2 SMNVEV (reference sequence). V lost 0 bases, J lost 10 bases, and 13 bases lay in between. CDR3 coding DNA: TGTGCCAGCAGTTTATCGGCGGATACAGGAGAGCAGTTCTTC. Its protein product is CASSLSADTGEQFF.